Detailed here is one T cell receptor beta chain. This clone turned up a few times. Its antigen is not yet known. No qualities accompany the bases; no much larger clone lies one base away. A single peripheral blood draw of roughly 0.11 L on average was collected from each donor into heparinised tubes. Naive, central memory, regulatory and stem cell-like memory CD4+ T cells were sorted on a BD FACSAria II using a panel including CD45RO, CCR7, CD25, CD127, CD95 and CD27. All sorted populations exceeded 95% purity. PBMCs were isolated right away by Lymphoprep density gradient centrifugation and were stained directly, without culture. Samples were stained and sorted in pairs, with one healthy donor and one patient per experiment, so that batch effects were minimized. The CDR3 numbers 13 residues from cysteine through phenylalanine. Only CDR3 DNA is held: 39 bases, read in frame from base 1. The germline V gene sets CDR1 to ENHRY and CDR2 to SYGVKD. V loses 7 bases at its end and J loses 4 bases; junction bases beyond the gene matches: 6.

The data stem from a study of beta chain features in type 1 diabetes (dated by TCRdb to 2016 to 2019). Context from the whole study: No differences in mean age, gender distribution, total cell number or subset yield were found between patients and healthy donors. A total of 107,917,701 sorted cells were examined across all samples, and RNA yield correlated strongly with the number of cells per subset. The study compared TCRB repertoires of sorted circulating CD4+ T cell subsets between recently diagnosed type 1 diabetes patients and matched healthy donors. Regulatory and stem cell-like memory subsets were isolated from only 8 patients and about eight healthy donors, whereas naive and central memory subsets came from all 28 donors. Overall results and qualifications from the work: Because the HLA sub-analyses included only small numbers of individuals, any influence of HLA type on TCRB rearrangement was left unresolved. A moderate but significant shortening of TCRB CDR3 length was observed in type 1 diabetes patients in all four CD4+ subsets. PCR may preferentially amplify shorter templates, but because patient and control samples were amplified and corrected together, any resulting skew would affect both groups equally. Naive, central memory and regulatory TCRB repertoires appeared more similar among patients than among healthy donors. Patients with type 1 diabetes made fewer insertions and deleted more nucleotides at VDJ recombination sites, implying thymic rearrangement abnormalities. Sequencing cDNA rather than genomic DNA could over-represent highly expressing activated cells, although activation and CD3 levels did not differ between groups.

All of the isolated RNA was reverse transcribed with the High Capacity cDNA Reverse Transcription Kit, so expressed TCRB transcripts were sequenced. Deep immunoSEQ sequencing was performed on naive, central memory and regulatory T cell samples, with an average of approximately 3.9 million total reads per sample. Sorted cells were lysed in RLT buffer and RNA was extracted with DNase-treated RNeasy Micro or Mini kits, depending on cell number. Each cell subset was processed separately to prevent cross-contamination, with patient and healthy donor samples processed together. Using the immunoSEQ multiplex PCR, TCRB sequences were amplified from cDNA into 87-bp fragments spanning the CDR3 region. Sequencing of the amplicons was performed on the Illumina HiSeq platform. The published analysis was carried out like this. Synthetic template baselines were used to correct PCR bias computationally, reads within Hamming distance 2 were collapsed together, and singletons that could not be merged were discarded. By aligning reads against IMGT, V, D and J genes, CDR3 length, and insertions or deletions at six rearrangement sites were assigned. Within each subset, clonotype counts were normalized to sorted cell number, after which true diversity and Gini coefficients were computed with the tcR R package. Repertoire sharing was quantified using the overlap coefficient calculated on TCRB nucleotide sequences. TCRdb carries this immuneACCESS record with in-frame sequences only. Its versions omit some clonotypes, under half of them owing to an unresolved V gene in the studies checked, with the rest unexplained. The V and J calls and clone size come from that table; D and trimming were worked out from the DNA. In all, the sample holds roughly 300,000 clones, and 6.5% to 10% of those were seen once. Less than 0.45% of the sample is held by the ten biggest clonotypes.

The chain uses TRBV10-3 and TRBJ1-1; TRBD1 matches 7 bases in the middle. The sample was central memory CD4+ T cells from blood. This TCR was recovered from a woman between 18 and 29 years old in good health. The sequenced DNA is TGTGCCATCAACCCCGCAGGGGGCACTGAAGCTTTCTTT. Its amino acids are CAINPAGGTEAFF.